A single sample is the source of the 5 T cell receptor beta chains below, sequenced in a study of T cells in localized non-small cell lung cancer (TCRdb year 2020). The library was prepared using the immunoSEQ multiplex PCR assay. Sourced from immuneACCESS, this table was stored by TCRdb with only in-frame sequences that have V and J called. A share of the clones is absent; for the studies checked, an unresolved V gene accounts for under half, and the remainder has no known explanation. The table for this sample lists several hundred clones; approximately 18% of them were counted only once. Roughly a sixth of the sample goes to the ten largest clones. The specimen comprised normal lung tissue next to the tumor, sampled before any cancer treatment. The receptors were sampled from a man aged 35-75 years with stage III lung adenocarcinoma.

The V call is TRBV7-5, the J call TRBJ2-7; the table's D call TRBD2 went unverified against the DNA. TRBV7-5 is deemed a pseudogene. This CDR3 is 15 amino acids long. The CDR3 spells CASSFSGRASYEQYF. The CDR3, as DNA: TGTGCCAGCAGCTTTAGCGGGAGGGCCTCGTACGAGCAGTACTTC.

V usage is TRBV4-1 and J usage is TRBJ2-5; D is perhaps TRBD1 (5 bases). Between the trimmed V and J ends, which lost 4 bases and 5 bases, there was a span of 17 bases. The CDR3 sequence is 15 residues long. Germline assignment: CDR1 MGHRA and CDR2 YSYEKL. The CDR3 DNA reads TGCGCCAGCAGCCTCGCCGGAAACAGGTTTGAGACCCAGTACTTC. Its protein is CASSLAGNRFETQYF.

This clone was counted between two and nine times. This chain links TRBV14 with TRBJ1-1; D is perhaps TRBD1 (5 bases). Germline CDR1 is SGHDN and CDR2 is FVKESK. This CDR3 region has 14 residues. Trimming took 4 bases from V and 5 from J, leaving 14 bases between them. The CDR3 DNA reads as TGTGCCAGCAGCCCTTTGAGCAGGGAGACTGAAGCTTTCTTT. Amino acids: CASSPLSRETEAFF.

V gene TRBV11-3 combines with J gene TRBJ1-4; D is unresolved. The CDR3 length is 15 residues. Trimming left V 5 bases short and J 1 base short, with 11 bases between. Per the germline V gene, CDR1 is SGHNT and CDR2 is YENEEA. Here the CDR3 DNA reads TGTGCCAGCAGCCCTGGACGGATAACTAATGAAAAACTGTTTTTT. The encoded protein is CASSPGRITNEKLFF.

The gene calls are TRBV18 and TRBJ2-3, with D possibly being TRBD1 (5 bases). Germline V gene data show CDR1 as KGHSH and CDR2 as LQKENI. This CDR3 spans 15 amino acids. Trimming left V 2 bases short and J 5 bases short, with 14 bases between. CDR3 protein: CASSPLGPDRDTQYF. The CDR3 coding sequence is TGTGCCAGCTCACCATTAGGCCCCGACAGAGATACGCAGTATTTT.